This section outlines one TCR beta chain sequence together with its context. Profiling relied on immunoSEQ multiplex PCR, and the TCRdb table lists in-frame clones only, not all of them. This sample has 50,000 or so clones, with nearly 90% found just once. With 5 bases removed from V and 2 bases from J, the gap between germline ends came to 9 bases. Germline V lookup: CDR1 SQVTM, CDR2 ANQGSEA. The length of the CDR3 is 12 residues. The data stem from a study of radiotherapy plus CTLA-4 blockade in lung cancer. Sequences were derived from peripheral blood, sampled from a patient treated with radiotherapy plus ipilimumab. The sequence derives from a human donor with non-small cell lung cancer whose response to radiotherapy plus ipilimumab could not be evaluated. The V call is TRBV29-1, the J call TRBJ1-1; D is perhaps TRBD1 (6 bases). In nucleotides, the CDR3 is TGCAGCGTTCAGACAGGTAACACTGAAGCTTTCTTT. It yields the protein CSVQTGNTEAFF.